The 18 T cell receptor beta chains given below trace back to one sample, sequenced in a study of blood T cell repertoires in COVID-19. Only in-frame clones appear in the TCRdb table, and some are missing; sequencing was by immunoSEQ multiplex PCR. The repertoire includes more than 150,000 clones, 65% to 90% of them detected once, and roughly 8.2% sits in the top ten. The sample consisted of peripheral blood. The receptors shown here come from a man aged 55-75 years with acute or convalescent COVID-19.

This chain connects TRBV14 to TRBJ1-6; no clear D gene. The CDR3 runs 13 residues. Germline V gene data show CDR1 as SGHDN and CDR2 as FVKESK. Trimming stripped 2 bases from V and 8 bases from J, with 7 bases between. Written as DNA, the CDR3 is TGTGCCAGCAGCCAACAGATTTATTCACCCCTCCACTTT. It specifies CASSQQIYSPLHF.

This sequence joins TRBV7-2 and TRBJ2-2; D is unclear. Trimming cost V 1 base and J 1 base, with 4 bases left between them. Germline V gene sequence: CDR1 SGHTA, CDR2 FQGNSA. CDR3 size: 14 residues. CDR3 amino acids: CASSLGGNTGELFF. The CDR3 DNA is TGTGCCAGCAGCTTAGGCGGGAACACCGGGGAGCTGTTTTTT.

The gene calls are TRBV5-1 and TRBJ2-1; TRBD2 might be the D (7 bases). The CDR3 is 15 amino acids. V shed 4 bases and J shed 9 bases, with 20 bases lying between them. CDR1 SGHRS and CDR2 YFSETQ come from the germline V gene. CDR3 DNA sequence: TGCGCCAGCAGCGACATGGTTCGGGGGGCGGGTGAGCAGTTCTTC. Protein sequence: CASSDMVRGAGEQFF.

The chain has TRBV12-5 and TRBJ2-1; 10 positions match TRBD2. V shed 2 bases and J 0 bases; nucleotides not matched to a gene: 13. This CDR3 contains 20 residues. The V gene's germline CDR1 is LGHNT and CDR2 FRNRAP. CDR3: CASGLLASGSFSISYNEQFF. The CDR3 DNA sequence: TGTGCTAGTGGTTTGTTGGCTAGCGGGAGTTTTTCGATCTCCTACAATGAGCAGTTCTTC.

CDR3 sequence reads: CAWSVDGLSEAFF. CDR3 bases: TGTGCCTGGAGTGTAGACGGACTTAGCGAAGCTTTCTTT. This chain joins TRBV30 and TRBJ1-1; D is uncertain. Germline CDR1 is GTSNPN and CDR2 is SVGIG (reference sequence). V was shortened by 0 bases and J by 8 bases, with 13 bases between the two germline ends. CDR3 length: 13 amino acids.

The rearrangement joins TRBV2 to TRBJ2-7, with D possibly matching TRBD2 (6 bases). Germline V gives CDR1 SNHLY, CDR2 FYNNEI. V lost 4 bases and J lost 4, with 17 bases in between. This CDR3 region has 15 residues. CDR3 DNA sequence: TGTGCCAGCAGTGCCGCCGGGAGAGTTACGTACGAGCAGTACTTC. Its protein product is CASSAAGRVTYEQYF.

The V gene is TRBV24-1, the J gene TRBJ1-1; D may be TRBD1 (5 bases). The V end lost 6 bases, the J end lost 3 bases, and 10 bases lay between the germline ends. Germline CDR1 and CDR2: KGHDR and SFDVKD. The CDR3 is 13 residues long. The CDR3 DNA reads as TGTGCCACCAGTTATGGGGCGTACACTGAAGCTTTCTTT. This translates into CATSYGAYTEAFF.

This clone was counted many times. The genes are TRBV11-2 and TRBJ1-5; tentatively, D is TRBD1 (5 bases). This CDR3 has 16 amino acids. Germline assignment: CDR1 SGHAT and CDR2 FQNNGV. V was shortened by 1 base and J by 4 bases, with 14 bases between the two germline ends. As DNA, the CDR3 is TGTGCCAGCAGCTTAGGTACAGGAAGCCCAAATCAGCCCCAGCATTTT. Its translation: CASSLGTGSPNQPQHF.

This chain uses TRBV28 with TRBJ1-2, with 8 bases lining up with TRBD1. CDR1 and CDR2 from the germline V gene are MDHEN and SYDVKM. The CDR3 extends over 12 amino acids. Germline trimming cut 6 bases from V and 8 bases from J; bases unmatched to any gene: 5. Here the CDR3 reads CASSSPGGGYTF. DNA of the CDR3: TGTGCCAGCAGCTCCCCAGGGGGCGGCTACACCTTC.

This chain links TRBV7-7 with TRBJ1-1, with TRBD1 as a possible D gene (5 bases). This CDR3 contains 13 residues. V was cut by 5 bases and J by 6 bases, with 13 bases left in between. CDR1 and CDR2 (germline): SSHAT, FNYEAQ (reference sequence). CDR3 loop: CASSQGRGAEAFF. DNA for the CDR3: TGTGCCAGCAGCCAGGGCCGGGGGGCTGAAGCTTTCTTT.

This clone was observed a few times. The chain employs TRBV16 and TRBJ1-4, with a possible D match to TRBD1 (5 bases). The CDR3 contains 16 residues. CDR1 and CDR2 from the germline V gene are KGHSY and FQNENV. Trimming removed 2 bases from V and 10 bases from J, with 20 bases in between. The CDR3 is CASSQNRGFSVGKLFF. The CDR3 nucleotides are TGTGCCAGCAGCCAAAATCGGGGGTTTTCGGTTGGAAAACTGTTTTTT.

This chain uses TRBV11-3 with TRBJ2-2; D is perhaps TRBD2 (6 bases). CDR3 length: 16 amino acids. CDR1 and CDR2 (germline): SGHNT, YENEEA. Trimming removed 5 bases at V and 0 bases at J, with 13 bases between. CDR3 region: CASSGFSGTNTGELFF. CDR3 nucleotides: TGTGCCAGCAGCGGGTTTAGCGGCACGAACACCGGGGAGCTGTTTTTT.

The CDR3 sequence: CASRSQAENTEAFF. CDR3 bases: TGTGCCAGCAGGTCCCAAGCGGAGAACACTGAAGCTTTCTTT. V is TRBV6-5 and J is TRBJ1-1, with D uncertain. Germline V gives CDR1 MNHEY, CDR2 SVGAGI. The CDR3 loop spans 14 amino acids. V was cut by 6 bases and J by 1 base, with 12 bases left in between.

The V gene is TRBV7-9, the J gene TRBJ2-2; D uncertain. The germline V gene has CDR1 SEHNR and CDR2 FQNEAQ (reference sequence). The CDR3 is 13 residues long. Deletions cut 5 bases from V and 7 bases from J, with 11 bases between. CDR3 in DNA: TGTGCCAGCAGCCGCTCGAACGGCGGGGAGCTGTTTTTT. This sequence encodes CASSRSNGGELFF.

The chain combines TRBV5-5 with TRBJ2-1, with D uncertain. Per germline, CDR1 SGHKS and CDR2 YYEKEE (reference sequence). CDR3 length: 15 residues. Trimming removed 4 bases from V and 2 bases from J, with 13 bases in between. The CDR3 DNA follows: TGTGCCAGCAGCATGTACCCAACGGCCTACAATGAGCAGTTCTTC. It codes for CASSMYPTAYNEQFF.

The chain has TRBV7-6 and TRBJ2-6; tentatively, D is TRBD1 (6 bases). The germline V gene has CDR1 SGHVS and CDR2 FNYEAQ. The V and J ends lost 1 base and 3 bases respectively, with 16 bases between them. This CDR3 is 18 amino acids long. The CDR3 DNA reads TGTGCCAGCAGCTTAGGAAGGGGGACATCCCTTGGGGCCAACGTCCTGACTTTC. This encodes CASSLGRGTSLGANVLTF.

The chain employs TRBV9 and TRBJ2-1; tentatively, D is TRBD1 (6 bases). The V and J ends lost 4 bases and 0 bases respectively, with 11 bases between them. The CDR3 runs 15 residues. Per the germline V gene, CDR1 is SGDLS and CDR2 is YYNGEE. The DNA for the CDR3 is TGTGCCAGCAGCCCCGGACAGAGCTCCTACAATGAGCAGTTCTTC. This sequence encodes CASSPGQSSYNEQFF.

The genes are TRBV6-5 and TRBJ2-5; 9 bases match TRBD2. Germline CDR1 is MNHEY and CDR2 is SVGAGI. V gave up 6 bases and J gave up 0 bases; unmatched junction bases: 2. The CDR3 contains 14 residues. CDR3 loop: CASRRLADQETQYF. CDR3 nucleotides: TGTGCCAGCAGAAGACTAGCGGACCAAGAGACCCAGTACTTC.